This TCR beta chain was identified during a study of shared clonotypes between healthy human individuals. As defined, naive CD8 cells were CD45RO-negative and positively selected for CCR7, with terminally differentiated effector memory CD45RA+ cells excluded. The study enrolled healthy HIV-negative adults without recent acute infections or vaccinations as donors. A few counts support this clone. Its specificity is not known. Whole-study findings and limits: Genetic and exposure-history diversity was limited by the small donor number. Sequencing depth was a factor that was expected to affect clonotype sharing among donors.

Assay: immunoSEQ multiplex PCR; the TCRdb copy retains only in-frame clones and omits some. The sample includes a few million clones, roughly 93% of them seen just once. Trimming shortened V by 7 bases and J by 6 bases, and 25 bases separated the two germline ends. Germline V gives CDR1 MGHDK, CDR2 SYGVNS. The CDR3 runs 17 residues. The TCR comes from a young man in good health. Some clones in this sample may be carry-over from other donors' samples. Source material: naive CD8+ T cells from PBMCs. The chain employs TRBV25-1 and TRBJ1-3; tentative D call: TRBD1 (5 bases). The CDR3 protein is CASTLHLEGSNQNTIYF. The CDR3 DNA reads as TGTGCCAGCACCCTGCATTTGGAGGGGAGCAACCAAAACACCATATATTTT.